This T cell receptor (beta chain) was found in a study of CD8+ T cells in alopecia areata (dated by TCRdb to the late 2010s). Background for the entire study: In both human patients and the C3H/HeJ mouse model, the study applied high-throughput TCRbeta sequencing to look at T cell clonal expansion in alopecia areata. Human TCRbeta sequencing covered scalp tissue and sorted CD4+ and CD8+ peripheral blood T cells from patchy and totalis/universalis alopecia areata patients and healthy controls. Amplification of TCRbeta CDR3 regions was done by immunoSEQ multiplex PCR using 35 Vbeta forward primers and 13 Jbeta reverse primers. Scalp clonality was compared among normal scalp (n=4), patchy alopecia areata scalp (n=8), and alopecia totalis/universalis scalp (n=8). The RNA source kit depended on sample type: the PAXgene miRNA kit for fixed scalp, the miRNeasy kit for PBMCs, and the RNeasy kit for mouse skin. Study-wide findings and limitations: Higher clonality and more expanded CD8+ clones were observed in lesional scalp than in normal scalp, particularly in alopecia totalis/universalis, a finding suggestive of antigenic drive. Shared TCR sequences between patients were less evident than in mice, which may be partly attributable to HLA diversity in the patient population. Scalp TCR repertoire analysis is complicated because resident alphabeta T cells in normal human skin are also sequenced, whereas mouse skin is dominated by gammadelta T cells.

The CDR3, from cysteine to phenylalanine, totals 17 residues. Kept here is only the CDR3 DNA, which spans 51 bases and is read in frame from base 1. The V and J ends are trimmed by 7 bases and 2 bases, leaving 21 bases between them. The germline V gene (reference sequence) provides CDR1 LNHDA and CDR2 SQIVND. After PBMCs were isolated by density centrifugation and stained for CD3, CD4 and CD8, a FACSAria was used to sort CD4+ and CD8+ T cells. Unaffected controls provided scalp biopsies and blood samples. The library was produced with the immunoSEQ multiplex PCR assay. RNA was extracted from all samples and reverse transcribed into cDNA, which served as template for TCR sequencing. SuperScript III was used to make first-strand cDNA, primed with a 2:1 mix of oligo-dT and random hexamers. A synthetic immune receptor repertoire was used to measure amplification bias, and any remaining bias was corrected computationally. From the authors' description of their analysis: Raw reads were preprocessed to remove errors, and CDR3 was defined according to IMGT conventions as the region from the conserved cysteine to phenylalanine. Clonality was computed by normalizing Shannon entropy by log2 of the number of productive unique TCRs and subtracting the result from 1. Whether scalp clones were CD4 or CD8 was inferred by matching scalp TCRbeta sequences against CD4 and CD8 repertoires sorted from blood. TCRdb retrieved this table from immuneACCESS and kept in-frame rearrangements only. Not all clones are present; in checked studies, unresolved V genes account for under half, and no reason is known for the remainder. From that table come the V and J calls and clone size; the DNA was used to work out D and trimming. The sample contains roughly 150,000 clones, around 57% of them found a single time. Of the sample, 4.5% to 5% is held by the ten largest clones.

About this clone itself: The antigen it recognizes is unknown. No much larger clone is present one base from it, and per-base qualities are unavailable.

The rearrangement combines TRBV19 with TRBJ2-4; the D gene is perhaps TRBD2, from 6 matching bases. This clonotype originated in a human donor in good health. What was sequenced was CD4+ T cells sorted from blood. The encoded CDR3 is CASKRFTGDVSKNIQYF. The DNA sequence is as follows: TGTGCCAGTAAACGGTTTACGGGAGATGTGTCCAAAAACATTCAGTACTTC.